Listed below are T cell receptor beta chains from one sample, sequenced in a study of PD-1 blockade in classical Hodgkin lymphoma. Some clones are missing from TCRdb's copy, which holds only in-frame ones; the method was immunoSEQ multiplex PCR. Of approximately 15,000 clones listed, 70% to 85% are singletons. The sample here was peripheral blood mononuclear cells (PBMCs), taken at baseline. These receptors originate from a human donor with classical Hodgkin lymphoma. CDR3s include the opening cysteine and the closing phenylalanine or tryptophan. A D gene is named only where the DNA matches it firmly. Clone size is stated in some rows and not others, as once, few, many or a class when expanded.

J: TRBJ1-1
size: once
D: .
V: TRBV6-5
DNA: TGTGCCAGCAGTTCCGGTTTAGGGAGGAATGAAGCTTTCTTT
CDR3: CASSSGLGRNEAFF

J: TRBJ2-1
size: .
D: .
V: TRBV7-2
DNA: TGTGCCAGCAGAAACCCGCTGGAGCCCTCCTCCTACAATGAGCAGTTCTTC
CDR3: CASRNPLEPSSYNEQFF

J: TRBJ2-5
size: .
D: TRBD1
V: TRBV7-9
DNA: TGTGCCAGCAGCTTTAGGGTGAGGACAGGGAGTTTCCAAGAGACCCAGTACTTC
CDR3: CASSFRVRTGSFQETQYF

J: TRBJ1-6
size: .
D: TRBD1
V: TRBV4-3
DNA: TGCGCCAGCAGCCAAGGAAGGACAGGGGGCCCAAATTCACCCCTCCACTTT
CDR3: CASSQGRTGGPNSPLHF

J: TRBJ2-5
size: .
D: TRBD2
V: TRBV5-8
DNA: TGTGCCAGCAGCCGCGGGACTAGCGGGGGACAAGAGACCCAGTACTTC
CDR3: CASSRGTSGGQETQYF

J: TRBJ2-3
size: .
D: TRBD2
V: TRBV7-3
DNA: TGTGCCAGCAGCTCCACTAGCGGGGGCGCAGATACGCAGTATTTT
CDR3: CASSSTSGGADTQYF

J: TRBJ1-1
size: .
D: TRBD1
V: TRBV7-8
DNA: TGTGCCAGCAGCTTAGGCGCAGGGGGCACTGAAGCTTTCTTT
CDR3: CASSLGAGGTEAFF

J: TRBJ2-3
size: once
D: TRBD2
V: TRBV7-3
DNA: TGTGCCAGCTCGGGAGGCAAAGATACGCAGTATTTT
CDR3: CASSGGKDTQYF

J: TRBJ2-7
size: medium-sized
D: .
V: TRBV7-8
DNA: TGTGCCAGCAGCTTAGAGGGACCCCTTTTCCTCTCCTACGAGCAGTACTTC
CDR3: CASSLEGPLFLSYEQYF

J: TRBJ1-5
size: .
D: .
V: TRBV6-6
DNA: TGTGCCAGCACCCTACAGGGAAGCAATCAGCCCCAGCATTTT
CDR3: CASTLQGSNQPQHF

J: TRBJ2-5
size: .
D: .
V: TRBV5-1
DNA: TGCGCCAGCAACCCAACGGCAGGGAAAGAGACCCAGTACTTC
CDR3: CASNPTAGKETQYF

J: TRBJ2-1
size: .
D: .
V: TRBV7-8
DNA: TGTGCCAGCAGCTTATGGGGGGCGCGAGGGAATGAGCAGTTCTTC
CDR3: CASSLWGARGNEQFF

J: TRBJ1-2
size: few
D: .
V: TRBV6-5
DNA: TGTGCCAGCAGTCCAGGGCAAGGCTACACCTTC
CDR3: CASSPGQGYTF

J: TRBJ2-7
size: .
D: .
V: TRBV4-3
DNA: TGCGCCAGCAGCCTCGCTTATGACTACGAGCAGTACTTC
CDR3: CASSLAYDYEQYF

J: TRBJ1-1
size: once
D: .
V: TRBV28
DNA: TGTGCCAGCAGTTTAGAGGCAGGGTGGACTGAAGCTTTCTTT
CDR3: CASSLEAGWTEAFF

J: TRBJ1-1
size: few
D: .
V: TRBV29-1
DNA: TGCAGCGTTGGATTCAGGCTGAACACTGAAGCTTTCTTT
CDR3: CSVGFRLNTEAFF

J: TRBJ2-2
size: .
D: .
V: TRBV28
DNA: TGTGCCAGCACTCCAGGGTGGGGGCCCAGGGATGGGTCCGGGGAGCTGTTTTTT
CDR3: CASTPGWGPRDGSGELFF

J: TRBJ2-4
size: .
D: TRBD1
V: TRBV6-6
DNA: TGTGCCAGCAGTTATATGACAGGGGGTTTAAACATTCAGTACTTC
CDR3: CASSYMTGGLNIQYF

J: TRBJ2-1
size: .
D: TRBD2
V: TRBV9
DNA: TGTGCCAGCAGCGTAGTAGCGGGGGGGAACAATGAGCAGTTCTTC
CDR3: CASSVVAGGNNEQFF

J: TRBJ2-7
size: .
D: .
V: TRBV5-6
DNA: TGTGCCAGCAGCTTACAGGGACGCCACGAGCAGTACTTC
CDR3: CASSLQGRHEQYF

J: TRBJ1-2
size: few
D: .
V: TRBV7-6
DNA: TGTGCCAGCAGCTTAGACAGTAATTATGGCTACACCTTC
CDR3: CASSLDSNYGYTF

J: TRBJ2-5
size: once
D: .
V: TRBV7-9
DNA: TGTGCCAGCAGCCCGCCTTTTCGTTGGGGTCAAGAGACCCAGTACTTC
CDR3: CASSPPFRWGQETQYF